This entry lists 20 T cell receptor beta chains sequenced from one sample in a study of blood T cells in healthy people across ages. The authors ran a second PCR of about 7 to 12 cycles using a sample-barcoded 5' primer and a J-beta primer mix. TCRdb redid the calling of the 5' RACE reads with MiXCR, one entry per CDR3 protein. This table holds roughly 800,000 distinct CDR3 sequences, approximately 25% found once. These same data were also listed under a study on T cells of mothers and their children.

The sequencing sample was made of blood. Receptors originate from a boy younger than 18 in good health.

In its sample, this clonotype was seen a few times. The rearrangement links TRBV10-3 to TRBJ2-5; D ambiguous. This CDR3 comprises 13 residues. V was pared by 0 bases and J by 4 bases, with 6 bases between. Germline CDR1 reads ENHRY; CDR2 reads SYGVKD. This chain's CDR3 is CAISESKGETQYF. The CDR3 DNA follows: TGTGCCATCAGTGAGTCGAAAGGAGAGACCCAGTACTTC.

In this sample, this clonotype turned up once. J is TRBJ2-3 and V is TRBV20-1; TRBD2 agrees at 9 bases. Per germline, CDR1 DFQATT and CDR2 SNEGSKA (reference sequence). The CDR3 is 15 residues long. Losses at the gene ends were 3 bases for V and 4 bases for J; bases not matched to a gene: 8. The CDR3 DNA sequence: TGCAGTGCTAGGAGTCTAGCGGGGAGGGCAGATACGCAGTATTTT. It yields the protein CSARSLAGRADTQYF.

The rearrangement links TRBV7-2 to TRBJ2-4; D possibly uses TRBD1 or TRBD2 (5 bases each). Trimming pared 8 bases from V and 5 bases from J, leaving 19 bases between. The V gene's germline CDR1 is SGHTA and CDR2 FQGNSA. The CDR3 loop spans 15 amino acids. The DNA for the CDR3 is TGTGCCAGCGGCCTACGTGGGGGAAGCCAAAACATTCAGTACTTC. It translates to CASGLRGGSQNIQYF.

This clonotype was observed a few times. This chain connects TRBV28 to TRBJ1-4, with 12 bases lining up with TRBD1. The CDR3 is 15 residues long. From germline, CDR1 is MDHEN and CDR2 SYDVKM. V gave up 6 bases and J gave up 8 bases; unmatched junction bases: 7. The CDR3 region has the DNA TGTGCCAGCAGGGCCTCCGGGACAGGGGGCGAAAAACTGTTTTTT. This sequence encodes CASRASGTGGEKLFF.

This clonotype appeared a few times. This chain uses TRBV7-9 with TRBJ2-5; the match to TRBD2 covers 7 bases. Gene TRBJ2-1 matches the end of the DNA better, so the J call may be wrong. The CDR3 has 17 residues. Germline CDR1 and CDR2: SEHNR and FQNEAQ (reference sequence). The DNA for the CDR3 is TGTGCCAGCAGCCTGTCCCATGGACTAGTCCCGGGCAATGAGCAGTTCTTC. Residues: CASSLSHGLVPGNEQFF.

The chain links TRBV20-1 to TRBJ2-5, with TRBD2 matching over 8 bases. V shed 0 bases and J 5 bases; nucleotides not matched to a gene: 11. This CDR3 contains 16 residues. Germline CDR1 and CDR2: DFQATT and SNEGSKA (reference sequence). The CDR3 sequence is CSARDSRSGSLETQYF. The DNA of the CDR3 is TGCAGTGCTAGAGATTCCCGGAGCGGGAGCCTGGAGACCCAGTACTTC.

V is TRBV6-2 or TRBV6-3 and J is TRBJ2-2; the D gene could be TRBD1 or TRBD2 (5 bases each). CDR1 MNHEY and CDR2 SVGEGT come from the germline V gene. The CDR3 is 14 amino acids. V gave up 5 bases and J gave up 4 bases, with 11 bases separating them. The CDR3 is CASSLRDGTGELFF. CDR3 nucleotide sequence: TGTGCCAGCAGTCTCCGGGACGGCACCGGGGAGCTGTTTTTT.

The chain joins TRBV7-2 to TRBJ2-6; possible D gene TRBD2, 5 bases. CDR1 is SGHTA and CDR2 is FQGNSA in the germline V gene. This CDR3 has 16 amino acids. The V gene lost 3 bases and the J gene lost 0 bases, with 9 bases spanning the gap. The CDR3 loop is CASSFVAGSGANVLTF. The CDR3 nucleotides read TGTGCCAGCAGCTTCGTGGCGGGCTCTGGGGCCAACGTCCTGACTTTC.

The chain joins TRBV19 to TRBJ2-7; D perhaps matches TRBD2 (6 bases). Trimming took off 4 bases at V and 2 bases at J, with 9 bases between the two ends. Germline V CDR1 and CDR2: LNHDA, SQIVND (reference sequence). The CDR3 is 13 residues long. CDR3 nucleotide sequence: TGTGCCAGTAGTAGGGACTGGACCTACGAGCAGTACTTC. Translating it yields CASSRDWTYEQYF.

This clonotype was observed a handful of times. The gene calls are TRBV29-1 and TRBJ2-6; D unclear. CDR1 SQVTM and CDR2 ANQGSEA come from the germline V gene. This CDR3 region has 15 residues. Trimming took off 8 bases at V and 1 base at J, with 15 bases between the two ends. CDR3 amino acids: CSSMRWESGANVLTF. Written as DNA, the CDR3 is TGCAGCTCCATGAGGTGGGAATCTGGGGCCAACGTCCTGACTTTC.

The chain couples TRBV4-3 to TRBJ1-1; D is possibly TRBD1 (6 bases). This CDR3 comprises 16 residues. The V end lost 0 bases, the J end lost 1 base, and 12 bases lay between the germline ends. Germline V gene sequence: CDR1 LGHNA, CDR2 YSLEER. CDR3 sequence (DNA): TGCGCCAGCAGCCAAGAAGGCAGGACAGCGAACACTGAAGCTTTCTTT. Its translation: CASSQEGRTANTEAFF.

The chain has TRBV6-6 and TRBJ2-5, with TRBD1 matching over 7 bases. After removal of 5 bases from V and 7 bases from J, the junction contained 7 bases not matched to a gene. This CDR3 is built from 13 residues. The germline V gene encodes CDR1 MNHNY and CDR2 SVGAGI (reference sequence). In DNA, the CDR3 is TGTGCCAGCAGTACGGACAGGACGGGGACCCAGTACTTC. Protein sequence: CASSTDRTGTQYF.

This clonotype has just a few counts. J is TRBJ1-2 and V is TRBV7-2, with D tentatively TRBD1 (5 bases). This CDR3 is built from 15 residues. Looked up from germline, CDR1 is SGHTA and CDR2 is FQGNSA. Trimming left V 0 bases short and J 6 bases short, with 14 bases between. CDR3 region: CASSLAPREVDGYTF. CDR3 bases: TGTGCCAGCAGCTTAGCTCCCAGGGAAGTCGATGGCTACACCTTC.

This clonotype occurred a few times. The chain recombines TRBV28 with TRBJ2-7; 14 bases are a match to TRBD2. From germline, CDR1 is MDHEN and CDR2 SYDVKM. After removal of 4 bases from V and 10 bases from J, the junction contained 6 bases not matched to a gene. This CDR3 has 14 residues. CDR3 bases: TGTGCCAGCAGTTCTCAAGGGACTAGCGGGAGTCAGTACTTC. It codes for CASSSQGTSGSQYF.

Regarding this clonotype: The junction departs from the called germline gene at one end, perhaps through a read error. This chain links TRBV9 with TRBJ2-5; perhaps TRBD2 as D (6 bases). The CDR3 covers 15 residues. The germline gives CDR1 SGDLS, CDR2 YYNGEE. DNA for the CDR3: TGTGCCGGCAGCGTTACAGGACCAGTGGGGGGGACCCAGTACTTC. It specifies CAGSVTGPVGGTQYF. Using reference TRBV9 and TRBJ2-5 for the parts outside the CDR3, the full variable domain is DSGVTQTPKHLITATGQRVTLRCSPRSGDLSVYWYQQSLDQGLQFLIQYYNGEERAKGNILERFSAQQFPDLHSELNLSSLELGDSALYFCAGSVTGPVGGTQYFGPGTRLLVL.

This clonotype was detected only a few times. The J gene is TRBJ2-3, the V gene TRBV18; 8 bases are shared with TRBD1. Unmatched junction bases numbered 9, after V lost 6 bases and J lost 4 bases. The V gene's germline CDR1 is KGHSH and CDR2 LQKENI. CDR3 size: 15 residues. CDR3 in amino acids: CASSDGQGASDTQYF. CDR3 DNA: TGTGCCAGCTCTGACGGACAGGGTGCGTCAGATACGCAGTATTTT.

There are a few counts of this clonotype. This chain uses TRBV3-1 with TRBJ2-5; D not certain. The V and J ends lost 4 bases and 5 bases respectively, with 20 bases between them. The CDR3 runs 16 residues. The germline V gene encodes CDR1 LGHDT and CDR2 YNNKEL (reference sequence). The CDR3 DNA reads TGTGCCAGCAGCCGAGTTGAAGCTGCTTCGCTGGAGACCCAGTACTTC. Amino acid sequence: CASSRVEAASLETQYF.

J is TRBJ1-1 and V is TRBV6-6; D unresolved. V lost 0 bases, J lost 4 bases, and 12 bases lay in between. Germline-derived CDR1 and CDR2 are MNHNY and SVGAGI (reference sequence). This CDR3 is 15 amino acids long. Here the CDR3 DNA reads TGTGCCAGCAGTTACTCAAGGAGGGAAGGCACTGAAGCTTTCTTT. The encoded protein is CASSYSRREGTEAFF.

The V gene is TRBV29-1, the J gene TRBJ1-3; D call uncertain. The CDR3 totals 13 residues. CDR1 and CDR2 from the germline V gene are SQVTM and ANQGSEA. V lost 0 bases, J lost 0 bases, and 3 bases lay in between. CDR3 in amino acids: CSVEDTSGNTIYF. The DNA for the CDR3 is TGCAGCGTTGAAGACACCTCTGGAAACACCATATATTTT.

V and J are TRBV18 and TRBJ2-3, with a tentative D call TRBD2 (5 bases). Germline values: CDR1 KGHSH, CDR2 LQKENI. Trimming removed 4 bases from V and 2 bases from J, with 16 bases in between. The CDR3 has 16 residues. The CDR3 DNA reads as TGTGCCAGCTCACGTAAGAACCCAGGACTCACAGATACGCAGTATTTT. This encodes CASSRKNPGLTDTQYF. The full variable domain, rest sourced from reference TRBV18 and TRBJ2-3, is NAGVMQNPRHLVRRRGQEARLRCSPMKGHSHVYWYRQLPEEGLKFMVYLQKENIIDESGMPKERFSAEFPKEGPSILRIQQVVRGDSAAYFCASSRKNPGLTDTQYFGPGTRLTVL.